This TCR beta chain appears in the sequencing data of a study of T cell responses to AZD1222 COVID-19 vaccine. Germline loops: CDR1 GTSNPN, CDR2 SVGIG (reference sequence). The V end lost 0 bases, the J end lost 7 bases, and 9 bases lay between the germline ends. The CDR3 sequence is 13 residues long. The repertoire was sequenced with immunoSEQ multiplex PCR; TCRdb's copy has only in-frame clones and lacks some. The sample lists fewer than 100,000 clones, more than 80% seen once, with roughly 13% in the top ten. This material consisted of peripheral blood, taken on day 0 of AZD1222 vaccination. The rearrangement uses TRBV30 and TRBJ1-4; D is undetermined. This TCR came from an adult in good health. The CDR3 region is CAWSVKATEKLFF. The DNA for the CDR3 is TGTGCCTGGAGTGTGAAGGCAACTGAAAAACTGTTTTTT.